The rows below give T cell receptor beta chains drawn from one sample of a study of blood T cell repertoires in COVID-19. Clones were read by immunoSEQ multiplex PCR, and TCRdb kept only the in-frame ones, dropping some. In the table there are some 490,000 clones, 75% to 90% of which are singletons. Sequencing was done on a sample of PBMCs or T cells enriched from blood (not recorded which). The receptors shown here come from a woman in her sixties who had recovered from COVID-19. The CDR3 runs from the conserved cysteine through the conserved F or W. The D gene is left open where the match is weak. Where a row states a size, it is once, few, many or the class of an expanded clone; other rows omit it.

>TRBV9|TRBJ1-5|.|.
TGTGCCAGCAGCCCATCTTGGGGAGGAGGCAATCAGCCCCAGCATTTT
CASSPSWGGGNQPQHF
>TRBV5-1|TRBJ1-5|.|TRBD1
TGCGCCAGCAGCTTGGAGGGGACAGATTCTTATAGCAATCAGCCCCAGCATTTT
CASSLEGTDSYSNQPQHF
>TRBV30|TRBJ1-5|.|TRBD1
TGTGCCTGGAGTGTACAGACAGGGGGCAATCAGCCCCAGCATTTT
CAWSVQTGGNQPQHF
>TRBV15|TRBJ2-1|once|.
TGTGCCACCAGCAGAGACCCCGGTTACAATGAGCAGTTCTTC
CATSRDPGYNEQFF
>TRBV27|TRBJ1-4|.|TRBD1
TGTGCCAGCAGTTTATGGGACAGAGAAAAACTGTTTTTT
CASSLWDREKLFF
>TRBV6-1|TRBJ1-1|.|.
TGTGCCAGCAGTGAAGGGCCGGGACTTATGAACACTGAAGCTTTCTTT
CASSEGPGLMNTEAFF
>TRBV7-2|TRBJ1-4|.|.
TGTGCCAGCAGCTTACGGGCAACTAATGAAAAACTGTTTTTT
CASSLRATNEKLFF
>TRBV14|TRBJ2-7|.|TRBD1
TGTGCCAGCAGCCAAGAGACAGGGTGGTACGAGCAGTACTTC
CASSQETGWYEQYF
>TRBV28|TRBJ1-5|.|.
TGTGCCAGCGGGCCTCCGGGACACTATCAGCCCCAGCATTTT
CASGPPGHYQPQHF
>TRBV19|TRBJ1-6|.|.
TGTGCCAGTAGTATAGCTACCACCGGGAATTCACCCCTCCACTTT
CASSIATTGNSPLHF
>TRBV18|TRBJ1-2|.|.
TGTGCCAGCTCACCACAAAACAGCCCTAACTATGGCTACACCTTC
CASSPQNSPNYGYTF
>TRBV5-5|TRBJ1-1|.|.
TGTGCCAGCAGCCTCGAGGTTATGATCACTGAAGCTTTCTTT
CASSLEVMITEAFF
>TRBV7-2|TRBJ1-1|.|TRBD1
TGTGCCAGCAGCTTACAGGGGGCAATCGGGACTGAAGCTTTCTTT
CASSLQGAIGTEAFF
>TRBV15|TRBJ2-1|.|.
TGTGCCACCAGGCACAGGACCTTGGTGGGTTACAATGAGCAGTTCTTC
CATRHRTLVGYNEQFF
>TRBV11-2|TRBJ1-2|.|TRBD1
TGTGCCAGCAGCACGTACAGGGGGCAAGCTAACTATGGCTACACCTTC
CASSTYRGQANYGYTF
>TRBV3-1/TRBV3-2|TRBJ2-3|.|TRBD2
TGTGCCAGCAGCCAAGAGCCAACTAGCGGGGGCACAGATACGCAGTATTTT
CASSQEPTSGGTDTQYF
>TRBV7-2|TRBJ2-3|.|TRBD1
TGTGCCAGCAGCGTGGACAGGACAATCACAGATACGCAGTATTTT
CASSVDRTITDTQYF
>TRBV5-6|TRBJ2-2|.|.
TGTGCCAGCAAAGGCTTCGGGGTAACCGGGGAGCTGTTTTTT
CASKGFGVTGELFF
>TRBV3-1/TRBV3-2|TRBJ2-1|once|TRBD2
TGTGCCAGCAGCCAAGGGCGGGGGGGCCGAGTCAATGAGCAGTTCTTC
CASSQGRGGRVNEQFF
>TRBV5-1|TRBJ1-4|.|TRBD1
TGCGCCAGCAGCCCCTCGACAGGGGGTGAAAAACTGTTTTTT
CASSPSTGGEKLFF
>TRBV28|TRBJ1-1|.|.
TGTGCCAGCAGTTTGGGGCAGGGTTGGGGGAACACTGAAGCTTTCTTT
CASSLGQGWGNTEAFF
>TRBV5-1|TRBJ1-1|.|TRBD1
TGCGCCAGCACGCCCACCGGAGGGGGCCATACTGAAGCTTTCTTT
CASTPTGGGHTEAFF
>TRBV5-6|TRBJ1-1|few|.
TGTGCCAGCAGCTTGGGACAACTCCTGAACACTGAAGCTTTCTTT
CASSLGQLLNTEAFF
>TRBV19|TRBJ1-5|.|TRBD1
TGTGCCAGTAGTATAGTAGGGACAGGTCAGCCCCAGCATTTT
CASSIVGTGQPQHF